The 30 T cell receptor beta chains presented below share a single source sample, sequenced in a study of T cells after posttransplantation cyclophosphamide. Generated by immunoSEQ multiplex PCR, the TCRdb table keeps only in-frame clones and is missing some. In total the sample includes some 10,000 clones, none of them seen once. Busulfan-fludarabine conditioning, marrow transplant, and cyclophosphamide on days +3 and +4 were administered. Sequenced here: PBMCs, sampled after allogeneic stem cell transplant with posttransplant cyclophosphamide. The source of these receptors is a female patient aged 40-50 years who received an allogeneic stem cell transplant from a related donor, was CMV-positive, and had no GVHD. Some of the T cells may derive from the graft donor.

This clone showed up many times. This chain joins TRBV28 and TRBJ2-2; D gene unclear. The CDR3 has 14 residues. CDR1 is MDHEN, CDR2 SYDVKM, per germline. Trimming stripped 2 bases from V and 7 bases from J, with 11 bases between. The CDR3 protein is CASSLRFPGGELFF. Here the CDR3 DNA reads TGTGCCAGCAGTTTACGGTTCCCTGGCGGGGAGCTGTTTTTT.

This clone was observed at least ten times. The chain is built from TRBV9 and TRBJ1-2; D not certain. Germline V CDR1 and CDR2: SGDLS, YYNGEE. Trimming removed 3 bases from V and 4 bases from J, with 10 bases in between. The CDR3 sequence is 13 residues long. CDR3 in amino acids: CASSATSVYGYTF. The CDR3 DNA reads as TGTGCCAGCAGCGCCACATCAGTCTATGGCTACACCTTC.

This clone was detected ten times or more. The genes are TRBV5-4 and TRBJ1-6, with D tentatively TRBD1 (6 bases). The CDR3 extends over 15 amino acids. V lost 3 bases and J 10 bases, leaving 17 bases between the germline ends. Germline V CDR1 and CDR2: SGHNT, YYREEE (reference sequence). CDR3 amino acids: CASSSTGTWRSPLHF. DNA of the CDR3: TGTGCCAGCAGCTCCACCGGGACATGGAGATCACCCCTCCACTTT.

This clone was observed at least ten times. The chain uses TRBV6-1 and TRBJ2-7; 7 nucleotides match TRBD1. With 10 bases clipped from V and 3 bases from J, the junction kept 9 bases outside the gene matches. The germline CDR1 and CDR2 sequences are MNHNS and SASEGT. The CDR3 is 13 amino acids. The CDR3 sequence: CATPGQNFYEQYF. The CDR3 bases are TGTGCCACCCCGGGACAGAACTTCTACGAGCAGTACTTC.

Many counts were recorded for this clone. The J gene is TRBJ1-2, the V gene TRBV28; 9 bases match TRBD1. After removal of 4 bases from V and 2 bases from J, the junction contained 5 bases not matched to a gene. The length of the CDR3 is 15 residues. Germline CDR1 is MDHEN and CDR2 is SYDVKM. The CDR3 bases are TGTGCCAGCAGTTCCACCGGGACAGGGAACTATGGCTACACCTTC. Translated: CASSSTGTGNYGYTF.

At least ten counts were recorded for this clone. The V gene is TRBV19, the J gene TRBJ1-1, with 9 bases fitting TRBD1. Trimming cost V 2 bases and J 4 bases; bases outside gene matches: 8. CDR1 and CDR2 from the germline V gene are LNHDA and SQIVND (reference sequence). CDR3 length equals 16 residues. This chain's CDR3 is CASSIKGQGGITEAFF. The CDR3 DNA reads TGTGCCAGTAGTATAAAGGGACAGGGTGGTATCACTGAAGCTTTCTTT.

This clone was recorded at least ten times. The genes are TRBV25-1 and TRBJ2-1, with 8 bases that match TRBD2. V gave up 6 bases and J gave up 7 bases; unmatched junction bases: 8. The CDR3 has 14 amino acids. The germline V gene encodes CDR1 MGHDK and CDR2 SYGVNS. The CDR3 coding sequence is TGTGCCAGCAGAATTGCGGGGGGTGGGAATGAGCAGTTCTTC. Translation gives CASRIAGGGNEQFF.

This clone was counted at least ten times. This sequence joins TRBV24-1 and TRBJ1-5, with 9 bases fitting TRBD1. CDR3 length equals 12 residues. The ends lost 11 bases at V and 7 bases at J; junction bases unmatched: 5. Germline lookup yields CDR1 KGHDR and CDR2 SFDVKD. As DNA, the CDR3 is TGTGCCATCGGACAGGGGACACAGCCCCAGCATTTT. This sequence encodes CAIGQGTQPQHF.

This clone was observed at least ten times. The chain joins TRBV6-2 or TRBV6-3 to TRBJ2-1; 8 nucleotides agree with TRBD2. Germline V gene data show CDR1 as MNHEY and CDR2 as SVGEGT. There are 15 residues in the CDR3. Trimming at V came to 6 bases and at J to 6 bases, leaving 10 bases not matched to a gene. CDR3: CASSLRAGGPNEQFF. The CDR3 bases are TGTGCCAGCAGCTTGAGGGCGGGGGGCCCCAATGAGCAGTTCTTC.

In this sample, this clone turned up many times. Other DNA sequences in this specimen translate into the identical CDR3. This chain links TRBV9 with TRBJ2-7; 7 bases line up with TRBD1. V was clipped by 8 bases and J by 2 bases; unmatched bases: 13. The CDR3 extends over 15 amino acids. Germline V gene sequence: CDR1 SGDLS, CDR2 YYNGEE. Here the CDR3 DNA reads TGTGCCAGTAGCTTCGAACAGGGGACGGCCTACGAGCAGTACTTC. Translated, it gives CASSFEQGTAYEQYF.

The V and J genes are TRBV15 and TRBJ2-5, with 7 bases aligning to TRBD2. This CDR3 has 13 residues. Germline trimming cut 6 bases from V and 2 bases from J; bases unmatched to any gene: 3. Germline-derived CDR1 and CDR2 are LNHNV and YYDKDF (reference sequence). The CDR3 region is CATRGGAQETQYF. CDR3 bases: TGTGCCACCAGGGGAGGGGCTCAAGAGACCCAGTACTTC.

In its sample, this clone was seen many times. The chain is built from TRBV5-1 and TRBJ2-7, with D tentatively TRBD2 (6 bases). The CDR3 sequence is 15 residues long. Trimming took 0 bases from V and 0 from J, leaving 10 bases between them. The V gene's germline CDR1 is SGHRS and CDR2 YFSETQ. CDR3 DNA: TGCGCCAGCAGCTTGGGATCTAGCGCCTCCTACGAGCAGTACTTC. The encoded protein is CASSLGSSASYEQYF.

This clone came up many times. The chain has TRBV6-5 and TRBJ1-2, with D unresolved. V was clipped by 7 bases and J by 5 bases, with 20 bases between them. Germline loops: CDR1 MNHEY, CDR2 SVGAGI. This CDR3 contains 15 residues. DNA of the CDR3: TGTGCCAGCACCAGCTATCGGACTGAACAATATGGCTACACCTTC. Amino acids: CASTSYRTEQYGYTF.

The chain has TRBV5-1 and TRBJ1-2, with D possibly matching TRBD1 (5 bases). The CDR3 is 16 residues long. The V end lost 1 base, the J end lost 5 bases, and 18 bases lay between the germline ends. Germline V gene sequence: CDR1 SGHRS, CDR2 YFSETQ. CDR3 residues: CASSLMGGPSPYGYTF. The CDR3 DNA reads TGCGCCAGCAGCTTGATGGGGGGACCCAGCCCTTATGGCTACACCTTC.

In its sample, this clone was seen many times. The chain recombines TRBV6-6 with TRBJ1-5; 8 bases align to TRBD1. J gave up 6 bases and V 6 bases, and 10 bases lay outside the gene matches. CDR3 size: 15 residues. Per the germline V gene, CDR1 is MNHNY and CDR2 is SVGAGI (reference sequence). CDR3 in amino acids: CASRTGETAGQPQHF. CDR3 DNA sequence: TGTGCCAGCAGGACAGGGGAGACGGCGGGTCAGCCCCAGCATTTT.

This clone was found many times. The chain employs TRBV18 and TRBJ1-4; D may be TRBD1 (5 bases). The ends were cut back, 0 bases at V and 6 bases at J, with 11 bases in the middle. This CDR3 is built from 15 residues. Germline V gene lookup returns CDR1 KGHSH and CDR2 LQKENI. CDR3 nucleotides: TGTGCCAGCTCACCACCGAGGGGAGGGCATGAAAAACTGTTTTTT. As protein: CASSPPRGGHEKLFF.

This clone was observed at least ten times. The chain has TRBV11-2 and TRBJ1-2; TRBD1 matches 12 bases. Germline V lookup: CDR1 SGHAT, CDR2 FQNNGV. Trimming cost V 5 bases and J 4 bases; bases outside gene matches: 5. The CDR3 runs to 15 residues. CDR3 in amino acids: CASSPGTGGGYGYTF. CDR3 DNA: TGTGCCAGCAGCCCTGGGACAGGGGGCGGCTATGGCTACACCTTC.

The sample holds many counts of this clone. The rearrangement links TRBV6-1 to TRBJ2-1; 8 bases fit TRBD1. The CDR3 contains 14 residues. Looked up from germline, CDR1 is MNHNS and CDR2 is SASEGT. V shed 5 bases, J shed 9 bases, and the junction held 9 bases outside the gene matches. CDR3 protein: CASSLDRGSGEQFF. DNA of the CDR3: TGTGCCAGCAGTCTCGACAGGGGCTCTGGTGAGCAGTTCTTC.

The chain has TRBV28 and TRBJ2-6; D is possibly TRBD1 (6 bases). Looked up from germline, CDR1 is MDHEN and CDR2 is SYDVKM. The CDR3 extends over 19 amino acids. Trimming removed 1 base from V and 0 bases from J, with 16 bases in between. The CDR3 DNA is TGTGCCAGCAGTTTATATACCGGGGTAGGGGGCTCTGGGGCCAACGTCCTGACTTTC. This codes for CASSLYTGVGGSGANVLTF.

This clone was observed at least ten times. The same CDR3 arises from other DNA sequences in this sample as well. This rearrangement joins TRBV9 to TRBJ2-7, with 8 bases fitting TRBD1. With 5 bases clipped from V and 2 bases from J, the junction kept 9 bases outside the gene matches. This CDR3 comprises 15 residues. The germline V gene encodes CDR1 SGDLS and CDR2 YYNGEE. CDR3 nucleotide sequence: TGTGCCAGCAGTTTCAGACAGGGGACGGCCTACGAGCAGTACTTC. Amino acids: CASSFRQGTAYEQYF. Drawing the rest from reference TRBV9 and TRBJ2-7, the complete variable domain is DSGVTQTPKHLITATGQRVTLRCSPRSGDLSVYWYQQSLDQGLQFLIQYYNGEERAKGNILERFSAQQFPDLHSELNLSSLELGDSALYFCASSFRQGTAYEQYFGPGTRLTVT.

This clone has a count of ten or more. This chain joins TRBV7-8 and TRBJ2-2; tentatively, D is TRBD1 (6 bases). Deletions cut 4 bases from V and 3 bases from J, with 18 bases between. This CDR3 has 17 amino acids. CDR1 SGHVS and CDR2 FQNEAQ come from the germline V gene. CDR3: CASSSHRSRGDTGELFF. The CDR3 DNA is TGTGCCAGCAGCTCCCACCGTAGCAGGGGTGACACCGGGGAGCTGTTTTTT.

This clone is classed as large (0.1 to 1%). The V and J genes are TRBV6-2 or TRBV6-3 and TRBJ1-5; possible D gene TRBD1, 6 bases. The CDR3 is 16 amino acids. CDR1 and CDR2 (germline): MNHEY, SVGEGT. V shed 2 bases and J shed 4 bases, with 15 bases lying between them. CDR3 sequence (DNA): TGTGCCAGCAGTTACGGGGAGGCAGGGGCTAATCAGCCCCAGCATTTT. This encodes CASSYGEAGANQPQHF.

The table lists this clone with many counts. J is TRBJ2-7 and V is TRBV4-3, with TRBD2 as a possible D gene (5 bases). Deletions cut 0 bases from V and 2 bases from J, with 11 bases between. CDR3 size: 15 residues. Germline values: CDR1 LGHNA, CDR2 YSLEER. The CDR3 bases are TGCGCCAGCAGCCAAGATATACGGGGTACCTACGAGCAGTACTTC. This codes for CASSQDIRGTYEQYF.

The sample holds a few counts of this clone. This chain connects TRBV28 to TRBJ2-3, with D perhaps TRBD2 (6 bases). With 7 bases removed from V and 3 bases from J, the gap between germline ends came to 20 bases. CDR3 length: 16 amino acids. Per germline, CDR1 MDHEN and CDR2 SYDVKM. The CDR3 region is CASKRAPGVVTDTQYF. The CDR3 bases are TGTGCCAGCAAGCGGGCTCCGGGTGTGGTGACAGATACGCAGTATTTT.

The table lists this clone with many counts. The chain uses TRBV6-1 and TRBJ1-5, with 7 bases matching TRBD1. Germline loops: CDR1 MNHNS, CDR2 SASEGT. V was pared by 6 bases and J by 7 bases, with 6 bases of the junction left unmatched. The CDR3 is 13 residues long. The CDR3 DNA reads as TGTGCCAGCAGCGACAGGGTGGGCCAGCCCCAGCATTTT. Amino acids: CASSDRVGQPQHF.

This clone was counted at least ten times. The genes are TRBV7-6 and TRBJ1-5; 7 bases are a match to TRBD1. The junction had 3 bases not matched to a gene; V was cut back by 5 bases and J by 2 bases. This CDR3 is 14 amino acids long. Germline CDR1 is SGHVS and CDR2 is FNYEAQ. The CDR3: CASSLGQGNQPQHF. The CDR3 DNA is TGTGCCAGCAGCCTAGGACAGGGCAATCAGCCCCAGCATTTT.

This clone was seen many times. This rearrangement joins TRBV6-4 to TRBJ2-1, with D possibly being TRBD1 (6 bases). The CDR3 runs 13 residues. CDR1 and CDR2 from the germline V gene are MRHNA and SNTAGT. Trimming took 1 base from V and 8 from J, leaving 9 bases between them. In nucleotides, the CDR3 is TGTGCCAGCAGTGACTTACAGGGCCATGAGCAGTTCTTC. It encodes CASSDLQGHEQFF.

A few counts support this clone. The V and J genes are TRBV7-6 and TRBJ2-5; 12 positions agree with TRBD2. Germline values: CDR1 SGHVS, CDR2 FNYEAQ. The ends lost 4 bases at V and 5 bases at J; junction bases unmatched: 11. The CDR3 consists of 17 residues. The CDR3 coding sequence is TGTGCCAGCAGCTCCACCATACAGACTAGCGGGGGCGAGACCCAGTACTTC. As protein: CASSSTIQTSGGETQYF. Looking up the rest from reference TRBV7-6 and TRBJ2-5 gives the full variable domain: GAGVSQSPRYKVTKRGQDVALRCDPISGHVSLYWYRQALGQGPEFLTYFNYEAQQDKSGLPNDRFSAERPEGSISTLTIQRTEQRDSAMYRCASSSTIQTSGGETQYFGPGTRLLVL.

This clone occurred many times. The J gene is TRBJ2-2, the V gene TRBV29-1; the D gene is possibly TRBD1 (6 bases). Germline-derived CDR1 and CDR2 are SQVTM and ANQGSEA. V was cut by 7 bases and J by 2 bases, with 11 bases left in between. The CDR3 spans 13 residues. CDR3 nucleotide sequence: TGCAGCGGCTGGGACACCAACACCGGGGAGCTGTTTTTT. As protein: CSGWDTNTGELFF.

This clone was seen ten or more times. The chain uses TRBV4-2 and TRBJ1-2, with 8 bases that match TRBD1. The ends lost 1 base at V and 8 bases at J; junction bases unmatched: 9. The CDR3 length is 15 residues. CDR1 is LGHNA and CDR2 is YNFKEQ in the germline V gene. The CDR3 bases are TGTGCCAGCAGCCAAGCGGGGACAGGAGACTTGGGCTACACCTTC. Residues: CASSQAGTGDLGYTF.